This TCR beta chain was retrieved from a study of T cells in localized non-small cell lung cancer. Germline values: CDR1 SEHNR, CDR2 FQNEAQ (reference sequence). V gave up 1 base and J gave up 4 bases, with 17 bases separating them. CDR3 length: 17 residues. The sample holds a few counts of this clone. What it binds is unknown. General study results and limits: The highest T cell clonality was in uninvolved adjacent lung, above tumor. Elevated circulating T cell density in blood was associated with longer overall survival.

Clones were read by immunoSEQ multiplex PCR, and TCRdb kept only the in-frame ones, dropping some. The table lists tens of thousands of clones, approximately 86% of them singletons. This material consisted of peripheral blood, taken before any cancer treatment. This rearrangement joins TRBV7-9 to TRBJ2-1; a weak D match, TRBD2 (6 bases). This receptor was taken from a man aged 35 to 69 with stage I lung adenocarcinoma. The DNA for the CDR3 is TGTGCCAGCAGCTTAGAGGCGGGTGCGGGAATTTACAATGAGCAGTTCTTC. It yields the protein CASSLEAGAGIYNEQFF.